This T cell receptor beta chain was recovered during a study of post-analysis software for immune sequencing data. The overall study: As for disease course, relapsing-remitting, secondary progressive and progressive-relapsing multiple sclerosis were all included.

The TCR beta cDNA libraries carried unique molecular identifiers. TCRdb recomputed calls from the PCR reads with MiXCR, one row per CDR3 protein. The sample records around 400,000 distinct CDR3 sequences, approximately 38% being singletons. About this clonotype: As yet, its antigen is unknown.

The CDR3 extends over 15 amino acids. Germline values: CDR1 KGHSH, CDR2 LQKENI. V lost 3 bases, J lost 5 bases, and 16 bases lay in between. Overall study results and limits: Multiple sclerosis was associated with a significant reduction in normalized Chao1 diversity relative to controls. Patients showed TRBV5-6, TRBV5-1 and TRBV20-1 among four to six TRBV segments more frequent than in controls.

The chain couples TRBV18 to TRBJ2-5; D is possibly TRBD1 or TRBD2 (5 bases each). The TCR originated in a girl under 10 years old with multiple sclerosis. Sequenced input: blood. The CDR3 DNA reads TGTGCCAGCTCACCGGTCACCTGGGGGATGGAGACCCAGTACTTC. Its protein product is CASSPVTWGMETQYF. Looking up the rest from reference TRBV18 and TRBJ2-5 gives the full variable domain: NAGVMQNPRHLVRRRGQEARLRCSPMKGHSHVYWYRQLPEEGLKFMVYLQKENIIDESGMPKERFSAEFPKEGPSILRIQQVVRGDSAAYFCASSPVTWGMETQYFGPGTRLLVL.